This entry concerns a single T cell receptor (beta chain). Generated by immunoSEQ multiplex PCR, the TCRdb table keeps only in-frame clones and is missing some. This table has fewer than 700,000 clones, around 89% appearing once. The data were obtained in a study of shared T cell receptors in the human thymus. This sample also appeared in a second study, on human thymus T cells. That work adds: The study used thymus tissue resected during corrective heart surgery. Related work showed strongly overlapping thymic repertoires across unrelated individuals.

This receptor was obtained from a boy under three years old with a congenital heart defect. Sequencing input: thymocytes.

The CDR3 DNA reads TGTGCCAGCAGTGATCCTGTGAGCAATCAGCCCCAGCATTTT. Translation: CASSDPVSNQPQHF. The chain couples TRBV6-1 to TRBJ1-5; D gene ambiguous. Germline CDR1 reads MNHNS; CDR2 reads SASEGT. V lost 3 bases and J lost 1, with 7 bases in between. The CDR3 loop spans 14 amino acids.